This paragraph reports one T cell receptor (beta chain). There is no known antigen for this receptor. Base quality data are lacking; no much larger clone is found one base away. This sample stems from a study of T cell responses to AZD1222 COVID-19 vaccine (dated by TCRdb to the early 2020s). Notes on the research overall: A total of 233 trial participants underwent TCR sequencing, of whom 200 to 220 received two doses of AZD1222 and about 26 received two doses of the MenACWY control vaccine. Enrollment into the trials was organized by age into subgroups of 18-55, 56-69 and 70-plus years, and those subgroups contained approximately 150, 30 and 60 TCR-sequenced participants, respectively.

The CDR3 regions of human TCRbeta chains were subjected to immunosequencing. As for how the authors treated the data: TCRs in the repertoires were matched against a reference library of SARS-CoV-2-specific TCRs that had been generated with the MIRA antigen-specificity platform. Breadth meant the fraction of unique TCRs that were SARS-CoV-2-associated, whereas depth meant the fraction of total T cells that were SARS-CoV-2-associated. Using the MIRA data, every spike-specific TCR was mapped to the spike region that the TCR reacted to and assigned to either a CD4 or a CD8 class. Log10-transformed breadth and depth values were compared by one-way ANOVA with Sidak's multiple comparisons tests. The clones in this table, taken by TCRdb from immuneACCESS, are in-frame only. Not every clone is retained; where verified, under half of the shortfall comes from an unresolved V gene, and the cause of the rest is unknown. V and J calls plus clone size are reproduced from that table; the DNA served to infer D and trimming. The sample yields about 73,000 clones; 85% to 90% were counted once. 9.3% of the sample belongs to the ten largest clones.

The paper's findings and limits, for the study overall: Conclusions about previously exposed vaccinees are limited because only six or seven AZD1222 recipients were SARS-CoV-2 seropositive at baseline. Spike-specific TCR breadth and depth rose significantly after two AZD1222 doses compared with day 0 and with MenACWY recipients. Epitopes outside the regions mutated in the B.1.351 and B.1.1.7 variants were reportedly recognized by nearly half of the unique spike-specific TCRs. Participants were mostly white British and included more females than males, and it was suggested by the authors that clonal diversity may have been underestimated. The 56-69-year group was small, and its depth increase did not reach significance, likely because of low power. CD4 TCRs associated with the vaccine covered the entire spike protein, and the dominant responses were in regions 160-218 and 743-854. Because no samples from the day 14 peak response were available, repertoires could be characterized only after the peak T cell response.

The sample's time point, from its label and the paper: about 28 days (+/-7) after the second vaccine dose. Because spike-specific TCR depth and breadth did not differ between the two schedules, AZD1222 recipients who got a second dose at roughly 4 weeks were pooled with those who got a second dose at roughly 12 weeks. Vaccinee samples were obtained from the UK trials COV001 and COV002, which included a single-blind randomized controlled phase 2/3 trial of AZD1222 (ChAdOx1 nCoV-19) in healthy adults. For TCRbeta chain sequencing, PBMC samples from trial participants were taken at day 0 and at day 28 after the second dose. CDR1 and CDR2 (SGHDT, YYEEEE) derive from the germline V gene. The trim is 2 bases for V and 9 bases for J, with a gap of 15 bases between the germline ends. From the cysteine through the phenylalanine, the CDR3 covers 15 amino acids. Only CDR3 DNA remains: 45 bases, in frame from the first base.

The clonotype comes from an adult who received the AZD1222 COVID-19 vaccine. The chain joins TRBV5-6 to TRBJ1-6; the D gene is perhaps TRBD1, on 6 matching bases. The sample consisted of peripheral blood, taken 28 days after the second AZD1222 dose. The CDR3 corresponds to CASSFYGGGSSPLHF. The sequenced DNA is TGTGCCAGCAGCTTCTACGGGGGGGGCAGTTCACCCCTCCACTTT.